These 8 T cell receptor beta chains originate from one sample sequenced in a study of blood T cells in healthy people across ages. A sample-barcoded 5' primer and a J-beta primer mix were used in a second PCR of roughly 6 to 12 cycles. TCRdb processed the 5' RACE reads anew with MiXCR; each CDR3 protein has one entry. Of around 2 million distinct CDR3 sequences in the sample, more than 35% are singletons; the top ten hold more than 20%. Material: blood. The receptors were gathered from a human donor in good health.

This chain uses TRBV7-3 with TRBJ2-1; D remains unclear. Germline V gene lookup returns CDR1 SGHTA and CDR2 FQGTGA. V was pared by 1 base and J by 5 bases, with 9 bases between. CDR3 length: 14 amino acids. CDR3 nucleotides: TGTGCCAGCAGCTTAAATCTTTGGGACAATGAGCAGTTCTTC. This translates into CASSLNLWDNEQFF.

The chain links TRBV10-3 to TRBJ2-3, with 13 bases aligning to TRBD2. Germline V gene data show CDR1 as ENHRY and CDR2 as SYGVKD. CDR3 length equals 16 residues. V lost 3 bases, J lost 3 bases, and 3 bases stayed unmatched. CDR3 loop: CAISELAGGHTDTQYF. CDR3 in DNA: TGTGCCATCAGTGAACTAGCGGGGGGGCATACAGATACGCAGTATTTT.

This clonotype was found a few times. The chain couples TRBV20-1 to TRBJ2-2, with no clear D. CDR1 and CDR2 (germline): DFQATT, SNEGSKA (reference sequence). V lost 6 bases to trimming and J lost 3 bases, with 8 bases between them. This CDR3 spans 12 amino acids. The CDR3 region is CSAPSHTGELFF. The CDR3, as DNA: TGCAGTGCCCCAAGTCACACCGGGGAGCTGTTTTTT.

This rearrangement joins TRBV27 to TRBJ2-1, with 8 bases lining up with TRBD1. V gave up 4 bases and J gave up 4 bases; unmatched junction bases: 9. The CDR3 totals 16 residues. Germline values: CDR1 MNHEY, CDR2 SMNVEV (reference sequence). The CDR3 sequence: CASSYETGTGYNEQFF. CDR3 bases: TGTGCCAGCAGTTATGAGACCGGGACAGGATACAATGAGCAGTTCTTC.

A few counts support this clonotype. Here the CDR3 reads CSVVTGLNTEAFF. As DNA, the CDR3 is TGCAGCGTTGTGACAGGGCTGAACACTGAAGCTTTCTTT. V gene TRBV29-1 combines with J gene TRBJ1-1; TRBD1 aligns across 7 bases. The germline V gene has CDR1 SQVTM and CDR2 ANQGSEA. CDR3 length equals 13 residues. With 4 bases clipped from V and 0 bases from J, the junction kept 2 bases outside the gene matches.

The genes are TRBV20-1 and TRBJ2-5; D may be TRBD1 (5 bases). Germline-derived CDR1 and CDR2 are DFQATT and SNEGSKA (reference sequence). Trimming stripped 6 bases from V and 3 bases from J, with 8 bases between. This CDR3 contains 11 residues. CDR3 sequence reads: CSAKTEETQYF. For the CDR3, the DNA is TGCAGTGCCAAGACAGAAGAGACCCAGTACTTC.

The chain uses TRBV2 and TRBJ2-5; TRBD1 might be the D (5 bases). The V and J ends lost 4 bases and 5 bases respectively, with 11 bases between them. CDR1 and CDR2 from the germline V gene are SNHLY and FYNNEI. This CDR3 region has 13 residues. The CDR3 spells CASSGGYMETQYF. The CDR3, as DNA: TGTGCCAGCAGTGGGGGCTACATGGAGACCCAGTACTTC.

The CDR3 reads CASSTRGGYTF. CDR3 coding DNA: TGTGCCAGCAGCACGAGGGGTGGCTACACCTTC. This rearrangement joins TRBV6-6 to TRBJ1-2, with D possibly being TRBD1 (5 bases). Trimming removed 6 bases at V and 7 bases at J, with 9 bases between. The germline V gene encodes CDR1 MNHNY and CDR2 SVGAGI (reference sequence). The CDR3 spans 11 residues.